The TCR beta chain described here comes from a study of early T cells in non-severe SARS-CoV-2 infection. This clonotype showed up just a few times. What it binds is not known. TCRdb re-derived calls from the 5' RACE reads in MiXCR, one entry per CDR3 protein. This sample carries around 50,000 distinct CDR3 sequences, around 11% of them seen once, and the ten largest clones take under 4%. Overall study findings and caveats: VDJdb matching, biased toward anti-spike CD8 responses, missed private and CD4 specificities.

V gave up 4 bases and J gave up 5 bases; unmatched junction bases: 10. The CDR3 spans 17 residues. From germline, CDR1 is SGDLS and CDR2 YYNGEE. This sequence originates from an adult who was a healthcare worker with PCR-confirmed SARS-CoV-2 infection or an uninfected control (not recorded which). The chain employs TRBV9 and TRBJ2-5; TRBD2 aligns across 14 bases. The sequenced sample was whole blood. CDR3 nucleotide sequence: TGTGCCAGCAGCCCGACTAGCGGGAGGGCCTTAGGGGAGACCCAGTACTTC. It specifies CASSPTSGRALGETQYF. The full variable domain, rest sourced from reference TRBV9 and TRBJ2-5, is DSGVTQTPKHLITATGQRVTLRCSPRSGDLSVYWYQQSLDQGLQFLIQYYNGEERAKGNILERFSAQQFPDLHSELNLSSLELGDSALYFCASSPTSGRALGETQYFGPGTRLLVL.